This TCR beta chain is drawn from a study of human T cells and chemical hapten exposure (dated by TCRdb to the early 2020s). As for the study more broadly: For sensitization, 2% DPC in acetone was applied to an approximately 2 cm by approximately 2 cm area of upper inner arm skin. Patients additionally received weekly therapeutic DPC doses to the scalp throughout the approximately 25-week study period. Patch tests used Finn chambers with 0.01% DPC on the upper back, scored after 6 days by International Contact Dermatitis Research Group standards. The patient cohort, mostly female, included alopecia areata with under or over 50% scalp involvement, alopecia totalis and alopecia universalis. The libraries were sequenced as a pool, and the TCR yield per sample differed mostly because of small variations in library volumes within the pool. The study tracked peripheral blood TCR repertoire changes in vivo during primary and secondary sensitization to the hapten diphenylcyclopropenone (DPC) in alopecia patients. Blood was sampled from patients pre-sensitization (week 0) and at 2, 6 and about 24 weeks after DPC sensitization. For TCR sequencing, blood came from 25 to 35 alopecia patients at anywhere from one to four time points (pre-sensitization, 2, 6 and 24 weeks).

The library was prepared using RACE. For sequencing, a NextSeq 500 was employed. Library preparation attached unique molecular identifiers to individual cDNA molecules for quantitative, reproducible TCR counting. For every blood RNA sample, sequencing covered both the TCR alpha and TCR beta chains. The authors' analysis ran thus. The median number of TCRs per sample was roughly 94,000, ranging from roughly 20,000 to 690,600. V, J and CDR3 annotation of the TCR reads was performed with the Decombinator software suite. Every sample was subsampled to the same number of TCRs (28,000) for the PS versus PT1 abundance plots. Expanded TCRs were defined as absent before sensitization and observed at least eight times at the 2-week time point. TCRdb reran the public reads through fastp at Q25 and MiXCR, keeping productive beta chains. When rows share a CDR3 protein, they turn into one entry using the most common DNA and genes. TCRdb, not the authors, supplied the V and J calls. The sample table records about 42,000 distinct CDR3 sequences; approximately 13% of these occur just once. In total, the top ten clones hold about 6% of the sample.

The sample's time point label is to be understood as: pre-sensitization, week 0. The treatment or condition label here, explained by the study, means: therapeutic diphenylcyclopropenone sensitization with weekly scalp DPC. At each patch-test visit, blood was drawn before the patch test was applied. Patients were eligible if aged 18 to 70, diagnosed with alopecia and judged suitable for DPC therapy, and pregnant patients were excluded. Unfractionated whole blood was collected in Tempus Blood RNA tubes, and total RNA was extracted from that blood. Study-wide findings and limitations: Because every patient had alopecia, a presumed autoimmune disease, the patients' immune response might differ from that of healthy individuals. Patch test score was positively correlated with the number of PT1 expanded TCRs, with significance at thresholds 8, 16 and 32 but not at 4. Significantly more large CDR3 similarity clusters were formed by expanded TCRs than by pre-sensitization or healthy control sets, consistent with antigen-driven responses. The number of TCRs above 1 in 1000 frequency did not change with DPC sensitization; there was no evidence of global repertoire structure alterations. Repeated subsampling changed both the strength of the expansion versus patch-test correlation and the threshold at which that correlation became significant.

This clonotype has a handful of counts. Its antigen is currently not known. One base away there is no much larger clone; base qualities are not given. Spanning cysteine to phenylalanine, the CDR3 consists of 16 amino acids. Of all the DNA, just the CDR3 is kept, 48 bases in frame from base 1. According to the germline V gene, CDR1 reads SNHLY and CDR2 reads FYNNEI. The germline V and J ends show losses of 7 bases and 1 base respectively, and no gene match explains 5 bases of the junction. The chain joins TRBV2 to TRBJ2-2; 11 bases in between match TRBD2. The sample here was whole blood, taken in connection with sensitization to the hapten diphenylcyclopropenone (DPC). The clonotype originates from a woman in her 30s with alopecia areata. Some clones in this sample may be carry-over from other donors' samples. Here the CDR3 is given as CASTTSGRVNTGELFF. In nucleotides, the sequence is TGTGCCAGCACCACTAGCGGGAGAGTGAACACCGGGGAGCTGTTTTTT.